These 21 T cell receptor beta chains were sequenced from one sample in a study of patients and donors after allogeneic stem cell transplantation. TCRdb called the RT-PCR reads again in MiXCR, with one record for every CDR3 protein. The sample includes some 150,000 distinct CDR3 sequences, about two fifths seen only once; the top ten take about 50%. Sequenced material: blood, either unsorted or a sorted T cell fraction (not recorded which). The receptors derive from a human donor who was either an allogeneic HSCT recipient or a stem cell or donor lymphocyte infusion donor (not recorded which). It is not recorded whose cells these are; they may come from a transplant donor.

This clonotype was observed many times. The chain carries TRBV5-4 and TRBJ1-1; 9 nucleotides agree with TRBD1. Germline loops: CDR1 SGHNT, CDR2 YYREEE (reference sequence). Germline trimming cut 4 bases from V and 4 bases from J; bases unmatched to any gene: 2. The CDR3 contains 13 residues. In DNA, the CDR3 is TGTGCCAGCAGCCGACAGGGGGGCACTGAAGCTTTCTTT. Translation gives CASSRQGGTEAFF.

The J gene is TRBJ2-1, the V gene TRBV28, with 10 bases identical to TRBD2. The V gene end was trimmed by 6 bases and the J gene end by 8 bases; junction bases not matched to a gene: 10. CDR1 and CDR2 (germline): MDHEN, SYDVKM. The CDR3 runs to 15 residues. CDR3 protein: CASSPTSGVWHEQFF. CDR3 sequence (DNA): TGTGCCAGCAGCCCTACTAGCGGGGTTTGGCATGAGCAGTTCTTC.

The chain links TRBV6-5 to TRBJ1-5; TRBD1 matches at 9 bases. Germline loops: CDR1 MNHEY, CDR2 SVGAGI. The CDR3 totals 15 residues. The trim removed 2 bases at V and 5 bases at J, leaving 4 bases unmatched. The DNA for the CDR3 is TGTGCCAGCAGTTACGGCGACAGGGGGGATCAGCCCCAGCATTTT. Protein sequence: CASSYGDRGDQPQHF.

The sample holds a few counts of this clonotype. V gene TRBV12-3 or TRBV12-4 combines with J gene TRBJ1-2; TRBD1 matches at 8 bases. V gave up 5 bases and J gave up 4 bases; unmatched junction bases: 9. The CDR3 runs 15 residues. CDR3 region: CASSKSADRGYGYTF. CDR3 in DNA: TGTGCCAGCAGTAAAAGCGCCGACAGGGGCTATGGCTACACCTTC.

This clonotype was seen only a few times. This sequence joins TRBV20-1 and TRBJ2-3, with a weak D call TRBD1 (5 bases). Trimming pared 1 base from V and 0 bases from J, leaving 11 bases between. The CDR3 length is 15 residues. CDR1 is DFQATT and CDR2 is SNEGSKA in the germline V gene (reference sequence). The CDR3 DNA reads as TGCAGTGCTAGAGGGGGCCGTCCTAGCACAGATACGCAGTATTTT. Amino acid sequence: CSARGGRPSTDTQYF.

V and J are TRBV2 and TRBJ1-6, with TRBD1 matching over 9 bases. Looked up from germline, CDR1 is SNHLY and CDR2 is FYNNEI. The CDR3 length is 12 residues. Trimming cost V 7 bases and J 12 bases; bases outside gene matches: 4. In DNA, the CDR3 is TGTGCCAGCACGCGGGACAGGGTACCCCTCCACTTT. Translation: CASTRDRVPLHF.

This rearrangement joins TRBV28 to TRBJ1-2, with a weak D call TRBD1 (6 bases). CDR1 and CDR2 (germline): MDHEN, SYDVKM. Trimming removed 4 bases at V and 8 bases at J, with 17 bases between. This CDR3 region has 14 residues. This CDR3 reads CASSSTLGASGYTF. DNA of the CDR3: TGTGCCAGCAGTTCTACCTTGGGGGCGAGCGGCTACACCTTC.

This clonotype was recorded once. The V call is TRBV9, the J call TRBJ2-1; D gene unclear. CDR1 SGDLS and CDR2 YYNGEE come from the germline V gene. The V end lost 4 bases, the J end lost 6 bases, and 11 bases lay between the germline ends. CDR3 size: 13 residues. The DNA for the CDR3 is TGTGCCAGCAGCCCCAGTGGGTTCAATGAGCAGTTCTTC. Translating gives CASSPSGFNEQFF.

This clonotype came up a few times. This sequence joins TRBV12-3 or TRBV12-4 and TRBJ1-2; D not certain. There are 14 residues in the CDR3. The V end was cut by 1 base, the J end by 8 bases, with 14 bases between. CDR3 loop: CASSLDASLGGYTF. The CDR3 DNA reads TGTGCCAGCAGTTTAGACGCTAGCCTGGGGGGCTACACCTTC.

This clonotype was recorded a few times. V gene TRBV28 combines with J gene TRBJ1-4, with a tentative D call TRBD1 (5 bases). Germline V gene lookup returns CDR1 MDHEN and CDR2 SYDVKM. This CDR3 comprises 13 residues. V lost 4 bases, J lost 8 bases, and 11 bases lay in between. The CDR3 coding sequence is TGTGCCAGCAGTTGGGACTGGGGAGAAAAACTGTTTTTT. Its translation: CASSWDWGEKLFF.

This clonotype was recorded a few times. The chain recombines TRBV27 with TRBJ2-3, with 8 bases aligning to TRBD2. CDR1 and CDR2 from the germline V gene are MNHEY and SMNVEV (reference sequence). V shed 8 bases and J 3 bases; nucleotides not matched to a gene: 7. There are 14 residues in the CDR3. The CDR3 protein is CASGRTSRTDTQYF. Written as DNA, the CDR3 is TGTGCCAGCGGAAGGACTAGCCGGACAGATACGCAGTATTTT.

This clonotype was counted a few times. The chain is built from TRBV6-1 and TRBJ1-2; D is ambiguous. The germline V gene encodes CDR1 MNHNS and CDR2 SASEGT. V was trimmed by 6 bases and J by 6 bases, leaving 20 bases between them. The CDR3 consists of 15 residues. CDR3 region: CASSPPTALADGYTF. The CDR3 region has the DNA TGTGCCAGCAGCCCTCCAACGGCTCTAGCGGATGGCTACACCTTC.

This chain uses TRBV12-3 or TRBV12-4 with TRBJ1-5; D not certain. CDR3 length: 16 residues. Trimming removed 6 bases at V and 5 bases at J, with 20 bases between. The chain's CDR3 is CASRLSHRTGDQPQHF. CDR3 DNA sequence: TGTGCCAGCAGACTTAGCCACCGGACGGGAGATCAGCCCCAGCATTTT.

This chain uses TRBV9 with TRBJ2-1; 10 bases match TRBD1. Germline CDR1 SGDLS, CDR2 YYNGEE. The junction had 10 bases not matched to a gene; V was cut back by 4 bases and J by 6 bases. The CDR3 is 16 residues long. CDR3 residues: CASSLQPDRGGNEQFF. Written as DNA, the CDR3 is TGTGCCAGCAGCTTACAGCCGGACAGGGGGGGCAATGAGCAGTTCTTC.

The chain employs TRBV7-2 and TRBJ1-1, with D unclear. The CDR3 is 13 amino acids. V was shortened by 6 bases and J by 3 bases, with 11 bases between the two germline ends. CDR1 and CDR2 from the germline V gene are SGHTA and FQGNSA. This CDR3 reads CASSPFVDTEAFF. As DNA, the CDR3 is TGTGCCAGCAGTCCTTTCGTGGACACTGAAGCTTTCTTT.

This chain uses TRBV12-3 or TRBV12-4 with TRBJ1-2; perhaps TRBD1 as D (5 bases). The CDR3 sequence is 14 residues long. Between the trimmed V and J ends, which lost 3 bases and 4 bases, there was a span of 12 bases. In nucleotides, the CDR3 is TGTGCCAGCAGTTTTTCGGCAGGGATCTATGGCTACACCTTC. The encoded protein is CASSFSAGIYGYTF.

The chain recombines TRBV12-3 or TRBV12-4 with TRBJ1-6; 7 nucleotides line up with TRBD1. J lost 10 bases, V lost 6 bases, and 6 bases had no gene match. The CDR3 contains 13 residues. This CDR3 reads CASSPTGRSPLHF. CDR3 DNA sequence: TGTGCCAGCAGCCCGACAGGGCGGTCACCCCTCCACTTT.

In DNA form, the CDR3 reads TGTGCCAGCAGCTTCAGTGACAGGGGAGGTTCACCCCTCCACTTT. This gives the protein CASSFSDRGGSPLHF. The V gene is TRBV5-5, the J gene TRBJ1-6, with 8 positions matching TRBD1. This CDR3 is built from 15 residues. Germline lookup yields CDR1 SGHKS and CDR2 YYEKEE (reference sequence). V lost 2 bases, J lost 9 bases, and 7 bases stayed unmatched.

This clonotype came up a few times. The rearrangement uses TRBV7-3 and TRBJ1-6; 9 bases align to TRBD1. V was pared by 4 bases and J by 12 bases, with 1 base of the junction left unmatched. Germline CDR1 SGHTA, CDR2 FQGTGA. This CDR3 spans 12 amino acids. The CDR3 sequence: CASSSDRGPLHF. The CDR3 region has the DNA TGTGCCAGCAGCTCGGACAGGGGACCCCTCCACTTT. The full variable domain, in which reference TRBV7-3 and TRBJ1-6 provide the parts outside the CDR3, is GAGVSQTPSNKVTEKGKYVELRCDPISGHTALYWYRQSLGQGPEFLIYFQGTGAADDSGLPNDRFFAVRPEGSVSTLKIQRTERGDSAVYLCASSSDRGPLHFGNGTRLTVT.

This chain uses TRBV20-1 with TRBJ2-1; D gene ambiguous. The V end was cut by 8 bases, the J end by 6 bases, with 17 bases between. Per germline, CDR1 DFQATT and CDR2 SNEGSKA (reference sequence). The CDR3 covers 13 residues. The chain's CDR3 is CSTSGHYFNEQFF. Written as DNA, the CDR3 is TGCAGTACATCGGGCCATTATTTCAATGAGCAGTTCTTC.

This clonotype has only a few counts. The chain uses TRBV5-1 and TRBJ1-2, with a tentative D call TRBD1 (5 bases). The germline V and J ends were trimmed by 4 bases and 3 bases, with 13 bases remaining between them. The CDR3 sequence is 14 residues long. Germline loops: CDR1 SGHRS, CDR2 YFSETQ. The CDR3 is CASSPEGTDYGYTF. Here the CDR3 DNA reads TGCGCCAGCAGCCCGGAAGGGACGGACTATGGCTACACCTTC. The whole variable domain, filled in from reference TRBV5-1 and TRBJ1-2, reads KAGVTQTPRYLIKTRGQQVTLSCSPISGHRSVSWYQQTPGQGLQFLFEYFSETQRNKGNFPGRFSGRQFSNSRSEMNVSTLELGDSALYLCASSPEGTDYGYTFGSGTRLTVV.